This TCR beta chain emerged from a study of cytomegalovirus exposure and HLA in healthy donors. Study conclusions and caveats: A later analysis associated 16,000 or so TCR beta sequences with HLA alleles at a 0.05 false discovery rate. According to an earlier analysis, most TCR beta V segments yielded productive rearrangements about 87% or about 30% of the time. Cytomegalovirus-associated status was assigned to 150 or so TCR beta chains. In a later analysis, DRB1 alleles had the most associated TCRs; HLA-C alleles the fewest.

In the case of this clone: Its antigen is unidentified.

With 60 Vbeta and 13 Jbeta primers, the PCR was carried out. TCRdb's table, derived via immunoSEQ multiplex PCR, lists solely in-frame clones and lacks some. The data show about 180,000 clones, with 65% to 80% seen just once and under 0.9% held by the top ten. What was sequenced was PBMCs. The clonotype comes from a woman in her 40s in good health and CMV-seronegative.

CDR3 in DNA: TGTGCCAGCAGCGTAGGAGAGGGCCGAATGGGGGAGCAGTACTTC. Translated: CASSVGEGRMGEQYF. The J gene is TRBJ2-7, the V gene TRBV9; TRBD2 is a possible D gene (5 bases). Between the trimmed V and J ends, which lost 0 bases and 7 bases, there was a span of 17 bases. This CDR3 has 15 amino acids. Per germline, CDR1 SGDLS and CDR2 YYNGEE.